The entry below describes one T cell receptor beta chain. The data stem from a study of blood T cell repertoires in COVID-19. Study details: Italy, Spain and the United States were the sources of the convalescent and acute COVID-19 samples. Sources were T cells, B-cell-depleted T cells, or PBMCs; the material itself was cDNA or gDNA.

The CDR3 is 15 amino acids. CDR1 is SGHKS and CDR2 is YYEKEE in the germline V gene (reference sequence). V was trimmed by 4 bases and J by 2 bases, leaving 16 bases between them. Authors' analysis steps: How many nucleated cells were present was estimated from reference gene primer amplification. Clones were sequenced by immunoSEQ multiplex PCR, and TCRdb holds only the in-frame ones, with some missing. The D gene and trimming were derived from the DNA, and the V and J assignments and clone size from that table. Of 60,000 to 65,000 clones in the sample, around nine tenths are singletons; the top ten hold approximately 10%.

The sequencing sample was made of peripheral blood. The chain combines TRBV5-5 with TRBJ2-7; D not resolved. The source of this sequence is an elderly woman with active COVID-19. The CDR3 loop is CASSPPVVLTYEQYV. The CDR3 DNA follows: TGTGCCAGCAGCCCCCCGGTTGTCCTAACCTACGAGCAGTACGTC.